This is a list of T cell receptor beta chains from one sample in a study of blood T cell repertoires in COVID-19. Libraries were prepared by immunoSEQ multiplex PCR; TCRdb keeps only in-frame clonotypes and omits some of them. The sample shows some 190,000 clones, 89% of them seen only once. Sequencing was performed on PBMCs or T cells enriched from blood (not recorded which). Receptor source: a woman in her forties with acute COVID-19. The CDR3 runs from the conserved cysteine through the conserved F or W. D genes are given only for firm matches. Clone size is not always given. Where it is, it says once, few, many or a class for expanded clones.

J	size	V	D	CDR3	DNA
TRBJ2-5	NA	TRBV19	TRBD2	CASSIFPSTSGGGETQYF	TGTGCCAGTAGTATCTTCCCCTCGACTAGCGGGGGAGGAGAGACCCAGTACTTC
TRBJ2-5	NA	TRBV27	NA	CASSSLGGILGETQYF	TGTGCCAGCAGTTCTTTGGGGGGAATTCTAGGAGAGACCCAGTACTTC
TRBJ1-2	NA	TRBV18	NA	CASSPPRYTNYGYTF	TGTGCCAGCTCACCTCCGCGATATACTAACTATGGCTACACCTTC
TRBJ2-7	NA	TRBV5-1	TRBD1	CASSVDREEQYF	TGCGCCAGCAGTGTTGACAGGGAGGAGCAGTACTTC
TRBJ2-1	NA	TRBV12-5	TRBD2	CASGLLAAYNEQFF	TGTGCTAGTGGTTTACTAGCGGCCTACAATGAGCAGTTCTTC
TRBJ1-5	NA	TRBV4-2	NA	CASSQDGAGRLGNQPQHF	TGTGCCAGCAGCCAAGATGGGGCTGGAAGGTTAGGCAATCAGCCCCAGCATTTT
TRBJ1-1	NA	TRBV13	TRBD1	CASSADRGWNTEAFF	TGTGCCAGCAGCGCGGACAGGGGTTGGAACACTGAAGCTTTCTTT
TRBJ1-1	NA	TRBV6-5	NA	CASTDGGYTEAFF	TGTGCCAGTACGGATGGAGGGTACACTGAAGCTTTCTTT
TRBJ2-1	NA	TRBV7-9	NA	CASSLVFSEQFF	TGTGCCAGCAGCTTAGTTTTCAGTGAGCAGTTCTTC
TRBJ2-2	NA	TRBV7-9	NA	CASSFMGPGELFF	TGTGCCAGCAGCTTCATGGGCCCCGGGGAGCTGTTTTTT
TRBJ2-1	NA	TRBV7-2	NA	CASSLASAYYNEQFF	TGTGCCAGCAGCTTAGCTAGCGCCTACTACAATGAGCAGTTCTTC
TRBJ2-2	NA	TRBV5-1	TRBD1	CASSLGDRLNTGELFF	TGCGCCAGCAGCTTGGGGGACAGATTAAACACCGGGGAGCTGTTTTTT
TRBJ2-1	once	TRBV30	TRBD2	CAWMVGLAGDKDEQFF	TGTGCCTGGATGGTGGGACTAGCGGGAGACAAGGATGAGCAGTTCTTC
TRBJ1-1	NA	TRBV7-9	TRBD1	CASSLQDRGPHTEAFF	TGTGCCAGCAGCTTACAGGACAGGGGACCACACACTGAAGCTTTCTTT
TRBJ1-1	NA	TRBV6-5	TRBD1	CASTPRGQGGTEAFF	TGTGCCAGCACCCCGAGAGGACAGGGCGGAACTGAAGCTTTCTTT
TRBJ2-1	NA	TRBV6-1	TRBD2	CASSEARLAGGQNEQFF	TGTGCCAGCAGTGAAGCGAGGCTAGCGGGGGGGCAGAATGAGCAGTTCTTC
TRBJ1-3	NA	TRBV7-2	TRBD1	CASSMGQGNTIYF	TGTGCCAGCAGCATGGGACAGGGAAACACCATATATTTT
TRBJ2-3	NA	TRBV6-5	NA	CASRDYSTDTQYF	TGTGCCAGCAGGGACTACAGCACAGATACGCAGTATTTT
TRBJ1-6	NA	TRBV2	TRBD1	CARSGGQVNSPLHF	TGTGCCAGATCCGGGGGACAGGTTAATTCACCCCTCCACTTT
TRBJ1-1	NA	TRBV29-1	NA	CSGTRTAGEAFF	TGCAGCGGCACTCGGACAGCCGGTGAAGCTTTCTTT
TRBJ2-5	NA	TRBV6-5	NA	CASSRRVEETQYF	TGTGCCAGCAGTAGGAGGGTGGAGGAGACCCAGTACTTC
TRBJ2-2	NA	TRBV29-1	TRBD1	CSVESDRGNTGELFF	TGCAGCGTTGAGTCGGACAGGGGAAACACCGGGGAGCTGTTTTTT
TRBJ2-3	NA	TRBV5-1	NA	CASSLAGGRSDTQYF	TGCGCCAGCAGCTTGGCGGGGGGCAGGTCAGATACGCAGTATTTT
TRBJ2-3	NA	TRBV24-1	NA	CATSDSLGVGTDTQYF	TGTGCCACCAGTGACTCGCTAGGGGTGGGTACAGATACGCAGTATTTT
TRBJ1-6	NA	TRBV6-5	NA	CASRNRINSPLHF	TGTGCCAGCAGAAACAGGATTAATTCACCCCTCCACTTT
TRBJ2-7	once	TRBV5-8	TRBD2	CASNSLVAGGPYEQYF	TGTGCCAGCAACTCCCTTGTGGCGGGAGGTCCCTACGAGCAGTACTTC
TRBJ2-5	NA	TRBV7-7	NA	CASSLTVQETQYF	TGTGCTAGCAGCCTGACAGTCCAAGAGACCCAGTACTTC
TRBJ2-7	NA	TRBV7-8	TRBD2	CASSHGLEVYEQYF	TGTGCCAGCAGCCACGGACTAGAAGTCTACGAGCAGTACTTC
TRBJ2-1	NA	TRBV9	TRBD2	CASSVAPGLAGDEQFF	TGTGCCAGCAGCGTAGCCCCGGGACTAGCGGGGGATGAGCAGTTCTTC
TRBJ2-1	NA	TRBV7-8	TRBD2	CASSGYPGLETYNEQFF	TGTGCCAGCAGCGGATACCCGGGACTAGAGACTTACAATGAGCAGTTCTTC
TRBJ2-1	NA	TRBV18	NA	CASSQPTVLHNEQFF	TGTGCCAGCTCACAACCGACAGTACTTCACAATGAGCAGTTCTTC
TRBJ2-3	NA	TRBV27	TRBD1	CASSLDRGTDTQYF	TGTGCCAGCAGTCTAGACAGGGGCACAGATACGCAGTATTTT
TRBJ2-7	NA	TRBV11-2	TRBD2	CASSPIRTSGGMVNEQYF	TGTGCCAGCAGCCCAATCCGGACTAGCGGGGGAATGGTCAACGAGCAGTACTTC
TRBJ1-5	NA	TRBV6-5	NA	CASSYSEGDQPQHF	TGTGCCAGCAGTTACTCCGAAGGAGATCAGCCCCAGCATTTT
TRBJ2-7	NA	TRBV2	NA	CASRGRKQYF	TGTGCCAGCAGGGGGCGGAAGCAGTACTTC
TRBJ2-1	once	TRBV28	NA	CASSLSQFSGGRLNEQFF	TGTGCCAGCAGTTTAAGCCAATTTTCTGGGGGCAGGTTGAATGAGCAGTTCTTC
TRBJ2-7	NA	TRBV20-1	NA	CSASPNYEQYF	TGCAGTGCTAGCCCAAACTACGAGCAGTACTTC
TRBJ2-5	NA	TRBV7-9	NA	CASSLVDLLQAQYF	TGTGCCAGCAGCTTAGTTGATCTTCTCCAGGCCCAGTACTTC
TRBJ2-1	NA	TRBV7-9	NA	CASSLTGEQFF	TGTGCCAGCAGCCTTACGGGAGAGCAGTTCTTC
TRBJ1-2	NA	TRBV19	NA	CASSRGQTDYGYTF	TGTGCCAGTAGTCGTGGACAGACGGACTATGGCTACACCTTC
TRBJ1-2	NA	TRBV19	NA	CASSIILAVQTNYGYTF	TGTGCCAGTAGTATAATCTTAGCGGTCCAAACTAACTATGGCTACACCTTC
TRBJ2-7	NA	TRBV19	TRBD1	CASSPADRSSYEQYF	TGTGCCAGTAGCCCCGCGGACAGGAGCTCCTACGAGCAGTACTTC
TRBJ2-7	once	TRBV30	TRBD1	CACGTVSYEQYF	TGTGCCTGTGGGACAGTCTCCTACGAGCAGTACTTC
TRBJ2-7	NA	TRBV19	TRBD2	CASSMLGGSSYEQYF	TGTGCCAGTAGTATGCTGGGGGGGAGCTCCTACGAGCAGTACTTC
TRBJ2-2	NA	TRBV10-3	TRBD2	CAIMTGLAGDANTGELFF	TGTGCCATCATGACGGGACTAGCGGGGGACGCAAACACCGGGGAGCTGTTTTTT
TRBJ1-2	NA	TRBV12-3/TRBV12-4	NA	CASSPKQGYGYTF	TGTGCCAGCAGTCCAAAACAGGGCTATGGCTACACCTTC
TRBJ2-1	NA	TRBV14	TRBD2	CASSQALLAGVHNEQFF	TGTGCCAGCAGCCAAGCTTTATTAGCGGGAGTGCACAATGAGCAGTTCTTC
TRBJ2-7	NA	TRBV2	NA	CASRADTHLSYEQYF	TGTGCCAGCAGAGCCGACACCCACCTATCGTACGAGCAGTACTTC
TRBJ1-2	NA	TRBV7-2	TRBD1	CASSPDRGISNGYTF	TGTGCCAGCAGCCCAGACAGGGGGATTTCGAATGGCTACACCTTC
TRBJ2-7	few	TRBV6-5	TRBD2	CASTGTSGGEQYF	TGTGCCAGCACCGGGACTAGCGGTGGCGAGCAGTACTTC
TRBJ1-3	NA	TRBV6-2/TRBV6-3	NA	CASSDSLYSGNTIYF	TGTGCCAGCAGCGACAGCCTATACTCTGGAAACACCATATATTTT
TRBJ1-2	NA	TRBV5-5	NA	CASSSRQVDYGYTF	TGTGCCAGCAGCTCTAGACAGGTCGACTATGGCTACACCTTC
TRBJ1-4	NA	TRBV6-6	NA	CASSYSGGRVDKLFF	TGTGCCAGCAGTTACTCAGGGGGAAGAGTCGATAAACTGTTTTTT
TRBJ2-6	NA	TRBV10-3	NA	CAISPGGGSLGGANVLTF	TGTGCCATCAGCCCAGGTGGGGGGTCCTTAGGTGGGGCCAACGTCCTGACTTTC
TRBJ2-7	NA	TRBV7-9	NA	CASSPGTLPYEQYF	TGTGCCAGCTCCCCCGGGACACTCCCCTACGAGCAGTACTTC